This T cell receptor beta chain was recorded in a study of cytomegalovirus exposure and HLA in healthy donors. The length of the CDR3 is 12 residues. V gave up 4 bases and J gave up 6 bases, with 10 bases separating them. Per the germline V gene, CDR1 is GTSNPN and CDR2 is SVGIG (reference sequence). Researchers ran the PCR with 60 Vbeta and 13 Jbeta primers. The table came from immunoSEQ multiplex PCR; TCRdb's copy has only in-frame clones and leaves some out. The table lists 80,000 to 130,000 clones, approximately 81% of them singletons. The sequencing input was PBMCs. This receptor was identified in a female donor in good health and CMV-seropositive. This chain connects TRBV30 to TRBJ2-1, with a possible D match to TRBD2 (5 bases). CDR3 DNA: TGTGCCTGGACTAGACTACTCAATGAGCAGTTCTTC. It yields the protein CAWTRLLNEQFF.